The next 22 T cell receptor beta chains were all read from a single sample in a study of T cells in Graves' hyperthyroidism and ophthalmopathy. TCR beta CDR3 sequences were amplified from RNA transcripts. A set of HTBI primers served as the primers for a first-round RT-PCR of the TCR CDR3. TCRdb redid the calling of the multiplex PCR reads with MiXCR, one entry per CDR3 protein. The table has hundreds of thousands of distinct CDR3 sequences, 20% to 25% seen once. Sample: blood. The receptors originated from a man under 40 with Graves' ophthalmopathy.

The chain recombines TRBV6-1 with TRBJ1-5, with D hard to call. The germline V gene has CDR1 MNHNS and CDR2 SASEGT. The V end was cut by 0 bases, the J end by 6 bases, with 12 bases between. This CDR3 spans 15 amino acids. The CDR3 here is CASSEARVRSQPQHF. As DNA, the CDR3 is TGTGCCAGCAGTGAAGCTAGGGTAAGATCTCAGCCCCAGCATTTT.

As for this clonotype: At one of its ends the junction is not consistent with the germline gene, which may arise from a read error. The V call is TRBV28, the J call TRBJ2-1; 9 bases fit TRBD2. Germline CDR1 MDHEN, CDR2 SYDVKM. The CDR3 is 15 residues long. The chain's CDR3 is CACSRRTSVYNEQFF. CDR3 sequence (DNA): TGTGCCTGCAGTCGAAGGACTAGCGTATACAATGAGCAGTTCTTC.

This chain uses TRBV11-3 with TRBJ2-3; D may be TRBD1 or TRBD2 (6 bases each). Trimming took off 1 base at V and 5 bases at J, with 13 bases between the two ends. CDR3 size: 15 residues. Germline V gives CDR1 SGHNT, CDR2 YENEEA. For the CDR3, the DNA is TGTGCCAGCAGCTTAGGTGGGGGGCAGAGAGATACGCAGTATTTT. Amino acid sequence: CASSLGGGQRDTQYF.

In regard to this clonotype: A much larger clonotype is one base distant, so this may be a read error. The chain is built from TRBV12-3 or TRBV12-4 and TRBJ1-3; perhaps TRBD1 as D (5 bases). The CDR3 spans 15 residues. Trimming pared 1 base from V and 5 bases from J, leaving 12 bases between. The CDR3 region is CASSLGGADRNTIYF. In nucleotides, the CDR3 is TGTGCCAGCAGTTTAGGGGGCGCAGATAGAAACACCATATATTTT.

This clonotype came up a few times. J is TRBJ2-1 and V is TRBV6-2 or TRBV6-3, with D possibly TRBD2 on 5 matching bases. CDR1 is MNHEY and CDR2 is SVGEGT in the germline V gene. The CDR3 spans 11 residues. Deletions cut 11 bases from V and 10 bases from J, with 15 bases between. The DNA for the CDR3 is TGTGCCGCAGAGGGTTCCGGCGAGCAGTTCTTC. Its protein product is CAAEGSGEQFF.

This clonotype was recorded a few times. This rearrangement joins TRBV28 to TRBJ1-3; 7 nucleotides align to TRBD1. V lost 1 base and J lost 0; bases outside the gene matches: 12. The germline gives CDR1 MDHEN, CDR2 SYDVKM. This CDR3 spans 19 amino acids. The CDR3 sequence is CASSLFPRQGPRSGNTIYF. The CDR3 coding sequence is TGTGCCAGCAGTTTATTTCCGCGACAGGGTCCCCGCTCTGGAAACACCATATATTTT.

This clonotype has a count of ten or more. The J gene is TRBJ1-5, the V gene TRBV5-1, with D tentatively TRBD1 (5 bases). Germline V gives CDR1 SGHRS, CDR2 YFSETQ. The germline V and J ends were trimmed by 4 bases and 3 bases, with 14 bases remaining between them. CDR3 size: 15 residues. The CDR3 loop reads CASSPGPSFNQPQHF. The CDR3 bases are TGCGCCAGCAGCCCGGGGCCCTCTTTCAATCAGCCCCAGCATTTT.

This sequence joins TRBV6-1 and TRBJ2-1; TRBD2 agrees at 9 bases. V lost 4 bases to trimming and J lost 6 bases; unmatched junction nucleotides: 13. CDR1 is MNHNS and CDR2 is SASEGT in the germline V gene. The CDR3 is 17 amino acids. The CDR3 DNA is TGTGCCAGCAGTGGGGTCTACGGGACTAGCCCGCCCAATGAGCAGTTCTTC. It encodes CASSGVYGTSPPNEQFF.

This sequence joins TRBV19 and TRBJ2-2; TRBD1 is a possible D gene (5 bases). Deletions cut 4 bases from V and 4 bases from J, with 13 bases between. The CDR3 is made up of 15 amino acids. Germline CDR1 and CDR2: LNHDA and SQIVND (reference sequence). The DNA of the CDR3 is TGTGCCAGTAGTAATACAGGAACCCTCACCGGGGAGCTGTTTTTT. Its translation: CASSNTGTLTGELFF. Complete variable domain (other parts from reference TRBV19 and TRBJ2-2): DGGITQSPKYLFRKEGQNVTLSCEQNLNHDAMYWYRQDPGQGLRLIYYSQIVNDFQKGDIAEGYSVSREKKESFPLTVTSAQKNPTAFYLCASSNTGTLTGELFFGEGSRLTVL.

In this sample, this clonotype turned up a few times. The chain joins TRBV5-4 to TRBJ2-3, with TRBD2 matching 8 bases. V was pared by 8 bases and J by 3 bases, with 5 bases of the junction left unmatched. The CDR3 sequence is 13 residues long. CDR1 SGHNT and CDR2 YYREEE come from the germline V gene (reference sequence). Here the CDR3 DNA reads TGTGCCAGTGGGACTAGTCAAACAGATACGCAGTATTTT. Protein sequence: CASGTSQTDTQYF.

About this clonotype itself: A clone one base away is much larger, so this may be a read error. The V and J genes are TRBV12-3 or TRBV12-4 and TRBJ1-5; no definite D call. The CDR3 is 12 amino acids. The V end was cut by 5 bases, the J end by 10 bases, with 12 bases between. The CDR3 here is CASSVDPLPQHF. In DNA form, the CDR3 reads TGTGCCAGCAGTGTCGACCCGTTACCCCAGCATTTT.

This clonotype was seen a few times. The chain couples TRBV6-1 to TRBJ2-7; 7 bases match TRBD2. Germline-derived CDR1 and CDR2 are MNHNS and SASEGT. V was pared by 2 bases and J by 4 bases, with 5 bases of the junction left unmatched. This CDR3 region has 14 residues. The CDR3 nucleotides read TGTGCCAGCAGTGAACGCGGGAGTCGGTACGAGCAGTACTTC. It codes for CASSERGSRYEQYF.

This clonotype was counted ten times or more. This rearrangement joins TRBV6-5 to TRBJ1-1, with D perhaps matching TRBD1 (5 bases). The V end lost 2 bases, the J end lost 0 bases, and 10 bases lay between the germline ends. CDR3 size: 15 residues. Germline values: CDR1 MNHEY, CDR2 SVGAGI. CDR3 amino acids: CASSYDAGLNTEAFF. The CDR3 nucleotides are TGTGCCAGCAGTTACGATGCGGGACTGAACACTGAAGCTTTCTTT.

The rearrangement uses TRBV30 and TRBJ1-1, with D possibly TRBD1 on 5 matching bases. V lost 1 base, J lost 1 base, and 10 bases lay in between. The V gene's germline CDR1 is GTSNPN and CDR2 SVGIG (reference sequence). The CDR3 length is 14 residues. The CDR3: CAWSEGTGNTEAFF. CDR3 nucleotide sequence: TGTGCCTGGAGTGAGGGGACGGGGAACACTGAAGCTTTCTTT.

The sample holds a few counts of this clonotype. V gene TRBV6-1 combines with J gene TRBJ1-3, with a weak D call TRBD1 (5 bases). The CDR3 loop spans 16 amino acids. CDR1 MNHNS and CDR2 SASEGT come from the germline V gene. V was shortened by 5 bases and J by 2 bases, with 16 bases between the two germline ends. CDR3 bases: TGTGCCAGCAGTTACACCCGACAGACGGCTGGAAACACCATATATTTT. Protein product: CASSYTRQTAGNTIYF.

Details on this clonotype: A much larger clone differs from this one at a single base, so this may be a read error. This chain connects TRBV2 to TRBJ2-3; D may be TRBD2 (6 bases). CDR1 SNHLY and CDR2 FYNNEI come from the germline V gene. The CDR3 runs to 15 residues. The CDR3: CASPHPGTGEDTKYF. The CDR3 DNA reads TGTGCCAGTCCTCATCCCGGCACCGGGGAGGATACGAAGTATTTT. Filled out from reference TRBV2 and TRBJ2-3, the complete variable domain reads EPEVTQTPSHQVTQMGQEVILRCVPISNHLYFYWYRQILGQKVEFLVSFYNNEISEKSEIFDDQFSVERPDGSNFTLKIRSTKLEDSAMYFCASPHPGTGEDTKYFGPGTRLTVL.

V usage is TRBV5-1 and J usage is TRBJ2-7, with TRBD2 as a possible D gene (6 bases). The CDR3 loop spans 16 amino acids. CDR1 is SGHRS and CDR2 is YFSETQ in the germline V gene. The germline V and J ends were trimmed by 0 bases and 0 bases, with 13 bases remaining between them. The chain's CDR3 is CASSLGWTGDSYEQYF. The CDR3, as DNA: TGCGCCAGCAGCTTGGGGTGGACGGGGGACTCCTACGAGCAGTACTTC.

The chain has TRBV24-1 and TRBJ2-1; D unclear. V gave up 6 bases and J gave up 5 bases, with 10 bases separating them. Germline V gene sequence: CDR1 KGHDR, CDR2 SFDVKD. The CDR3 sequence is 13 residues long. CDR3 protein: CATSRPGDNEQFF. Here the CDR3 DNA reads TGTGCCACCAGTCGGCCGGGTGACAATGAGCAGTTCTTC.

This chain connects TRBV20-1 to TRBJ2-6; D is unresolved. The CDR3 contains 12 residues. CDR1 is DFQATT, CDR2 SNEGSKA, per germline (reference sequence). As DNA, the CDR3 is TGCAGGGGCAGCTCTGGGGCCAACGTCCTGACTTTC. Protein sequence: CRGSSGANVLTF.

As for this clonotype: Relative to the germline gene, one junction end is altered; a read error may explain this. V is TRBV7-9 and J is TRBJ1-5; no clear D. Germline V CDR1 and CDR2: SEHNR, FQNEAQ (reference sequence). The CDR3 is made up of 16 amino acids. The CDR3 sequence is CASSLSRLDSNQPRHF. CDR3 sequence (DNA): TGTGCCAGCAGCTTATCTCGATTGGATAGCAATCAGCCCCGGCATTTT.

The table lists this clonotype with a few counts. This chain joins TRBV20-1 and TRBJ2-7, with 9 bases fitting TRBD1. CDR3 length equals 16 residues. CDR1 is DFQATT and CDR2 is SNEGSKA in the germline V gene (reference sequence). The V gene end was trimmed by 5 bases and the J gene end by 4 bases; junction bases not matched to a gene: 15. This CDR3 reads CSAPGSQGAGPYEQYF. As DNA, the CDR3 is TGCAGTGCTCCCGGATCACAGGGGGCGGGTCCGTACGAGCAGTACTTC.

This clonotype has at least ten counts. The rearrangement links TRBV6-2 or TRBV6-3 to TRBJ2-5; D is possibly TRBD1 or TRBD2 (6 bases each). Trimming cost V 0 bases and J 6 bases, with 20 bases left between them. The germline CDR1 and CDR2 sequences are MNHEY and SVGEGT. CDR3 length: 17 amino acids. The CDR3 DNA reads as TGTGCCAGCAGTTACTCGAGGGCCGGAGGGGGACTTAAGACCCAGTACTTC. It codes for CASSYSRAGGGLKTQYF.